The next 25 T cell receptor beta chains were all read from a single sample in a study of monozygotic twins with inflammatory bowel disease. From its re-call of the 5' RACE reads, TCRdb lists each CDR3 protein once, without DNA. The sample's table shows 190,000 or so distinct CDR3 sequences. The sample was blood. These receptors originate from a human donor with ulcerative colitis or Crohn's disease, or a healthy co-twin of an affected twin (not recorded which).

The chain is built from TRBV20-1 and TRBJ2-3; TCRdb indicates TRBD2, and absent DNA this call remains unverified. Germline values: CDR1 DFQATT, CDR2 SNEGSKA (reference sequence). The CDR3 spans 15 residues. The CDR3: CSAHMTSGGADTQYF.

This sequence joins TRBV6-5 and TRBJ2-7; the TCRdb call, TRBD2, lacks DNA for checking. CDR3 size: 15 residues. Germline V lookup: CDR1 MNHEY, CDR2 SVGAGI. The CDR3 loop is CASSYVAGGSYEQYF.

J is TRBJ2-3 and V is TRBV4-2; TCRdb proposes TRBD2, but this gene call is untestable without DNA. CDR3 length: 16 residues. CDR1 and CDR2 from the germline V gene are LGHNA and YNFKEQ. The CDR3 loop reads CASSPAGTSEADTQYF.

The genes are TRBV5-1 and TRBJ2-1; TCRdb gives TRBD2 as the D gene, but with no DNA this cannot be confirmed. The V gene's germline CDR1 is SGHRS and CDR2 YFSETQ. CDR3 size: 13 residues. CDR3 in amino acids: CASSLGLAGEQFF.

The gene calls are TRBV29-1 and TRBJ1-1; TCRdb picks TRBD1, but there is no DNA to check that call. Germline CDR1 is SQVTM and CDR2 is ANQGSEA. The CDR3 has 12 amino acids. The CDR3 here is CSVEPGNTEAFF.

The chain employs TRBV20-1 and TRBJ1-2. Per germline, CDR1 DFQATT and CDR2 SNEGSKA (reference sequence). The CDR3 has 12 residues. The CDR3 spells CSARSTAYGYTF.

The V gene is TRBV7-9, the J gene TRBJ2-7; TCRdb names TRBD1, which stays unverified in the absence of DNA. This CDR3 region has 13 residues. CDR1 is SEHNR and CDR2 is FQNEAQ in the germline V gene (reference sequence). CDR3 loop: CASRAGASYEQYF. The full variable domain, with the rest looked up from reference TRBV7-9 and TRBJ2-7, is DTGVSQNPRHKITKRGQNVTFRCDPISEHNRLYWYRQTLGQGPEFLTYFQNEAQLEKSRLLSDRFSAERPKGSFSTLEIQRTEQGDSAMYLCASRAGASYEQYFGPGTRLTVT.

V is TRBV28 and J is TRBJ2-7; with no DNA, the TCRdb D assignment of TRBD2 cannot be verified. Germline V CDR1 and CDR2: MDHEN, SYDVKM. CDR3 length: 15 amino acids. The chain's CDR3 is CASSLHGASTYEQYF.

Here the CDR3 reads CASSLGSQPQHF. The chain joins TRBV18 to TRBJ1-5. The CDR3 has 12 amino acids. Germline CDR1 reads KGHSH; CDR2 reads LQKENI.

V gene TRBV4-1 combines with J gene TRBJ1-2. The CDR3 has 14 amino acids. Germline V gene sequence: CDR1 MGHRA, CDR2 YSYEKL. Here the CDR3 reads CASSQSGQGYGYTF.

The V call is TRBV4-1, the J call TRBJ2-2; there is no DNA to check the TCRdb D call of TRBD1. The CDR3 is 20 residues long. Germline CDR1 and CDR2: MGHRA and YSYEKL. Here the CDR3 reads CASSREPAPRTGGSTGELFF.

The V gene is TRBV12-3 or TRBV12-4, the J gene TRBJ1-5. This CDR3 is 14 amino acids long. This chain's CDR3 is CASSELHSNQPQHF.

The chain recombines TRBV5-1 with TRBJ2-1; the D gene TCRdb calls, TRBD1, cannot be checked with no DNA. CDR1 and CDR2 (germline): SGHRS, YFSETQ. The CDR3 is 15 residues long. CDR3 region: CASSRDSSSYNEQFF.

The chain has TRBV12-3 or TRBV12-4 and TRBJ1-1; absent DNA, TCRdb's TRBD1 call cannot be checked. This CDR3 is built from 18 residues. CDR3 sequence reads: CASSFQRGRGGAGTEAFF.

This rearrangement joins TRBV4-2 to TRBJ2-3. The germline CDR1 and CDR2 sequences are LGHNA and YNFKEQ. The CDR3 length is 16 residues. CDR3: CASSQAWPPEGDTQYF.

The J gene is TRBJ2-2, the V gene TRBV29-1; TCRdb's assignment of TRBD2 cannot be checked, as there is no DNA. CDR3 length: 14 residues. Germline loops: CDR1 SQVTM, CDR2 ANQGSEA. CDR3 amino acids: CSVAGTRRTGELFF.

This chain links TRBV2 with TRBJ2-7; TCRdb designates TRBD1, a call that cannot be tested without DNA. The CDR3 totals 12 residues. Germline V gene data show CDR1 as SNHLY and CDR2 as FYNNEI. CDR3 protein: CASNKGSNEQYF.

The chain employs TRBV7-2 and TRBJ2-7; TCRdb reports TRBD2, a call that lacks DNA to check it against. Germline lookup yields CDR1 SGHTA and CDR2 FQGNSA. The CDR3 runs to 12 residues. The CDR3 loop reads CASSPSAGEQYF.

V is TRBV2 and J is TRBJ1-5; TCRdb picks TRBD1, but there is no DNA to check that call. The CDR3 runs to 16 residues. Germline V CDR1 and CDR2: SNHLY, FYNNEI. CDR3 protein: CASSPRTGGSNQPQHF.

The chain is built from TRBV5-1 and TRBJ2-1; TCRdb selects TRBD2, and the lack of DNA leaves this call unchecked. The germline CDR1 and CDR2 sequences are SGHRS and YFSETQ. This CDR3 has 16 residues. CDR3 loop: CASSFERGGFRNEQFF.

This sequence joins TRBV7-6 and TRBJ1-3. CDR3 length: 14 residues. CDR1 is SGHVS and CDR2 is FNYEAQ in the germline V gene. The CDR3 here is CASSPSLSGNTIYF.

The rearrangement joins TRBV19 to TRBJ2-2; TCRdb's D call of TRBD2 is untestable without DNA. Germline V gene data show CDR1 as LNHDA and CDR2 as SQIVND (reference sequence). The CDR3 contains 13 residues. The CDR3 loop is CASRLAGSGELFF.

The chain recombines TRBV20-1 with TRBJ2-5; TCRdb's assignment of TRBD1 cannot be checked, as there is no DNA. This CDR3 has 14 amino acids. Germline CDR1 is DFQATT and CDR2 is SNEGSKA (reference sequence). CDR3 residues: CSARRGQGDQTQYF.

The V gene is TRBV5-4, the J gene TRBJ2-5. The CDR3 runs 14 residues. Germline V gene lookup returns CDR1 SGHNT and CDR2 YYREEE (reference sequence). CDR3 protein: CASSPKPASETQYF.

The gene calls are TRBV7-9 and TRBJ2-2; no DNA is available, so the TRBD1 call from TCRdb remains unchecked. Germline values: CDR1 SEHNR, CDR2 FQNEAQ (reference sequence). The length of the CDR3 is 15 residues. The CDR3 region is CASSKSGFNTGELFF.